The 30 T cell receptor beta chains in this list originate from one sample, sequenced in a study of cytomegalovirus exposure and HLA in healthy donors. A multiplex PCR was run with 60 Vbeta primers and 13 Jbeta primers. The table came from immunoSEQ multiplex PCR; TCRdb's copy has only in-frame clones and leaves some out. The repertoire includes 130,000 or so clones, roughly three quarters of them detected once, and approximately 0.86% sits in the top ten. Source material: PBMCs. The receptors here all came from a woman in her sixties or seventies in good health and CMV-seronegative.

V gene TRBV10-3 combines with J gene TRBJ1-5, with D unclear. V was trimmed by 0 bases and J by 4 bases, leaving 13 bases between them. The CDR3 runs 16 residues. Germline V lookup: CDR1 ENHRY, CDR2 SYGVKD. CDR3 loop: CAISESRAAGNQPQHF. Here the CDR3 DNA reads TGTGCCATCAGTGAGTCGAGGGCAGCGGGAAATCAGCCCCAGCATTTT.

The chain has TRBV7-9 and TRBJ2-1, with TRBD1 as a possible D gene (5 bases). The CDR3 is 15 amino acids. Trimming removed 6 bases at V and 4 bases at J, with 16 bases between. Germline values: CDR1 SEHNR, CDR2 FQNEAQ (reference sequence). In DNA form, the CDR3 reads TGTGCCAGCAGGGACACCCAAAGGAGTTACAATGAGCAGTTCTTC. Translation gives CASRDTQRSYNEQFF.

V is TRBV27 and J is TRBJ1-2, with D possibly being TRBD1 (6 bases). V lost 6 bases and J 7 bases, leaving 21 bases between the germline ends. Looked up from germline, CDR1 is MNHEY and CDR2 is SMNVEV (reference sequence). This CDR3 region has 15 residues. Here the CDR3 DNA reads TGTGCCAGCAGGATCCGGAGACAGGATCCATCTGGCTACACCTTC. Protein sequence: CASRIRRQDPSGYTF.

This sequence joins TRBV6-5 and TRBJ2-1; 11 bases line up with TRBD2. The CDR3 extends over 14 amino acids. V lost 6 bases, J lost 9 bases, and 7 bases stayed unmatched. Germline CDR1 MNHEY, CDR2 SVGAGI. CDR3 region: CASRVAGGGGEQFF. As DNA, the CDR3 is TGTGCCAGCAGGGTAGCGGGAGGGGGGGGTGAGCAGTTCTTC.

The chain combines TRBV18 with TRBJ2-5; D is possibly TRBD1 (5 bases). The better agreement between TRBJ2-7 and the DNA end casts doubt on the J call. Germline CDR1 and CDR2: KGHSH and LQKENI. The CDR3 is 13 amino acids. The CDR3 reads CASSPLTEYEQYF. CDR3 nucleotides: TGTGCCAGCTCACCTTTGACAGAGTACGAGCAGTACTTC.

V gene TRBV19 combines with J gene TRBJ1-5; D call uncertain. Germline V gene data show CDR1 as LNHDA and CDR2 as SQIVND (reference sequence). The CDR3 covers 14 residues. The V end lost 0 bases, the J end lost 3 bases, and 6 bases lay between the germline ends. CDR3: CASSIDRFNQPQHF. The CDR3 DNA reads TGTGCCAGTAGTATAGACAGGTTCAATCAGCCCCAGCATTTT. Together with reference TRBV19 and TRBJ1-5, the CDR3 gives the full variable domain: DGGITQSPKYLFRKEGQNVTLSCEQNLNHDAMYWYRQDPGQGLRLIYYSQIVNDFQKGDIAEGYSVSREKKESFPLTVTSAQKNPTAFYLCASSIDRFNQPQHFGDGTRLSIL.

This clone was counted between two and nine times. The V call is TRBV10-2, the J call TRBJ2-2; 9 bases match TRBD1. In germline, CDR1 is WSHSY, CDR2 SAAADI. The CDR3 totals 16 residues. Unmatched junction bases numbered 7, after V lost 4 bases and J lost 4 bases. The CDR3 here is CASSGQRTGVTGELFF. Written as DNA, the CDR3 is TGCGCCAGCAGTGGTCAGAGGACAGGGGTCACCGGGGAGCTGTTTTTT.

This sequence joins TRBV9 and TRBJ2-5; possible D gene TRBD1, 6 bases. Trimming left V 0 bases short and J 11 bases short, with 17 bases between. Germline V CDR1 and CDR2: SGDLS, YYNGEE. The CDR3 length is 14 residues. The DNA for the CDR3 is TGTGCCAGCAGCGTAGTTTTGGGGGCGGGTGAGCAGTACTTC. Residues: CASSVVLGAGEQYF.

This chain uses TRBV11-2 with TRBJ2-2, with 15 bases identical to TRBD2. The CDR3 contains 18 residues. The V segment lost 4 bases and the J segment 3 bases; nucleotides outside the gene matches: 6. Germline V gene data show CDR1 as SGHAT and CDR2 as FQNNGV. This CDR3 is CASSSGGLAGGDTGELFF. The CDR3 DNA reads as TGTGCCAGCAGCTCGGGGGGACTAGCGGGGGGAGACACCGGGGAGCTGTTTTTT.

This sequence joins TRBV19 and TRBJ2-3; 12 positions match TRBD2. The CDR3 has 16 residues. Germline V CDR1 and CDR2: LNHDA, SQIVND (reference sequence). J was trimmed by 4 bases and V by 3 bases; bases with no gene match: 5. CDR3 DNA: TGTGCCAGTAGTATCTGGACTAGCGGGAACTCAGATACGCAGTATTTT. Translated: CASSIWTSGNSDTQYF.

This sequence joins TRBV13 and TRBJ2-2, with D maybe TRBD2 (5 bases). Trimming pared 3 bases from V and 2 bases from J, leaving 7 bases between. Germline values: CDR1 PRHDT, CDR2 FYEKMQ (reference sequence). This CDR3 region has 14 residues. CDR3 sequence (DNA): TGTGCCAGCAGCTTCAGCGGAAACACCGGGGAGCTGTTTTTT. It yields the protein CASSFSGNTGELFF.

J is TRBJ1-1 and V is TRBV23-1, with D possibly being TRBD1 (6 bases). TRBV23-1 is an ORF for which the function is uncertain. The length of the CDR3 is 15 residues. Trimming cost V 1 base and J 1 base, with 10 bases left between them. DNA of the CDR3: TGCGCCAGCAGTCAATTCGGCAGGGGGAACACTGAAGCTTTCTTT. The encoded protein is CASSQFGRGNTEAFF.

The CDR3 is CASLDGHLLEAQETQYF. The CDR3, as DNA: TGTGCCAGTCTCGACGGACACCTACTTGAGGCACAAGAGACCCAGTACTTC. This rearrangement joins TRBV7-3 to TRBJ2-5; tentative D call: TRBD1 (5 bases). In germline, CDR1 is SGHTA, CDR2 FQGTGA. Deletions cut 9 bases from V and 2 bases from J, with 25 bases between. The CDR3 covers 17 residues.

The chain carries TRBV6-6 and TRBJ2-1; 11 bases are a match to TRBD2. The CDR3 totals 16 residues. J was trimmed by 6 bases and V by 5 bases; bases with no gene match: 9. The germline gives CDR1 MNHNY, CDR2 SVGAGI (reference sequence). CDR3 sequence: CASSPLTSGNPNEQFF. Written as DNA, the CDR3 is TGTGCCAGCAGTCCCTTGACTAGCGGGAACCCCAATGAGCAGTTCTTC.

This clone showed up just a few times. This sequence joins TRBV30 and TRBJ1-6, with TRBD1 matching over 7 bases. Trimming removed 0 bases from V and 8 bases from J; junction bases left unmatched: 19. The V gene's germline CDR1 is GTSNPN and CDR2 SVGIG (reference sequence). There are 19 residues in the CDR3. CDR3 DNA sequence: TGTGCCTGGAGTGTAACCTCCACCCTAGGGGGCCGGACACATTCACCCCTCCACTTT. Protein product: CAWSVTSTLGGRTHSPLHF.

The chain links TRBV5-1 to TRBJ2-5, with 7 bases aligning to TRBD1. The J call may be incorrect, as the DNA end agrees better with TRBJ2-7. CDR1 is SGHRS and CDR2 is YFSETQ in the germline V gene. The CDR3 is 14 residues long. Written as DNA, the CDR3 is TGCGCCAGCAGCTTCGCAGGGGGTAGCTACGAGCAGTACTTC. Translated, it gives CASSFAGGSYEQYF.

This clone was detected once. This sequence joins TRBV6-5 and TRBJ1-1, with 7 bases matching TRBD1. The V segment lost 6 bases and the J segment 4 bases; nucleotides outside the gene matches: 5. The CDR3 contains 13 residues. Germline V CDR1 and CDR2: MNHEY, SVGAGI. CDR3 nucleotide sequence: TGTGCCAGCAGCGCGACAGGGTTCACTGAAGCTTTCTTT. Translated: CASSATGFTEAFF.

The chain carries TRBV6-1 and TRBJ1-5, with 9 bases aligning to TRBD1. V gave up 3 bases and J gave up 4 bases; unmatched junction bases: 7. Germline V gene lookup returns CDR1 MNHNS and CDR2 SASEGT. This CDR3 contains 16 residues. The CDR3 coding sequence is TGTGCCAGCAGTGACGGACAGGGGTGGGTGAATCAGCCCCAGCATTTT. The encoded protein is CASSDGQGWVNQPQHF.

This chain uses TRBV7-8 with TRBJ2-1; 9 nucleotides align to TRBD2. Germline V gene sequence: CDR1 SGHVS, CDR2 FQNEAQ. V was clipped by 1 base and J by 6 bases; unmatched bases: 7. The CDR3 covers 16 residues. The chain's CDR3 is CASSLGRAGGGNEQFF. As DNA, the CDR3 is TGTGCCAGCAGCTTAGGACGAGCGGGAGGTGGCAATGAGCAGTTCTTC. The whole variable domain, filled in from reference TRBV7-8 and TRBJ2-1, reads GAGVSQSPRYKVAKRGQDVALRCDPISGHVSLFWYQQALGQGPEFLTYFQNEAQLDKSGLPSDRFFAERPEGSVSTLKIQRTQQEDSAVYLCASSLGRAGGGNEQFFGPGTRLTVL.

The rearrangement uses TRBV7-6 and TRBJ1-1, with 8 bases that match TRBD1. The trim removed 6 bases at V and 6 bases at J, leaving 15 bases unmatched. Germline CDR1 reads SGHVS; CDR2 reads FNYEAQ. This CDR3 has 16 amino acids. The DNA for the CDR3 is TGTGCCAGCAGTTCTCGACAGGGGAGAGTTTCCGCTGAAGCTTTCTTT. This translates into CASSSRQGRVSAEAFF.

The rearrangement links TRBV28 to TRBJ1-5, with a weak D call TRBD1 (6 bases). Germline V gene lookup returns CDR1 MDHEN and CDR2 SYDVKM. Trimming shortened V by 5 bases and J by 4 bases, and 18 bases separated the two germline ends. The CDR3 is 16 residues long. This CDR3 is CASSPGGQGQNQPQHF. The CDR3, as DNA: TGTGCCAGCAGTCCCGGGGGGCAGGGCCAAAATCAGCCCCAGCATTTT.

The gene calls are TRBV2 and TRBJ2-5; D gene uncertain. The end of the DNA fits TRBJ2-7 better, so the J call may be wrong. Germline V lookup: CDR1 SNHLY, CDR2 FYNNEI. The CDR3 sequence is 13 residues long. CDR3 sequence: CASHPQTPYEQYF. The CDR3 DNA is TGTGCCAGCCATCCTCAGACTCCATACGAGCAGTACTTC.

The rearrangement uses TRBV5-1 and TRBJ2-2; no definite D call. V was cut by 0 bases and J by 3 bases, with 12 bases left in between. Germline lookup yields CDR1 SGHRS and CDR2 YFSETQ. The CDR3 sequence is 16 residues long. CDR3 sequence: CASSLGLRSDTGELFF. As DNA, the CDR3 is TGCGCCAGCAGCTTGGGTTTGCGGTCGGACACCGGGGAGCTGTTTTTT.

In its sample, this clone was seen once. This sequence joins TRBV28 and TRBJ2-6, with 8 positions matching TRBD1. The junction had 6 bases not matched to a gene; V was cut back by 6 bases and J by 2 bases. Germline CDR1 reads MDHEN; CDR2 reads SYDVKM. The CDR3 has 16 amino acids. CDR3 sequence (DNA): TGTGCCAGCAGCCATCAGGGGGCGACTGGGGCCAACGTCCTGACTTTC. This sequence encodes CASSHQGATGANVLTF.

The chain carries TRBV10-3 and TRBJ2-3; D possibly corresponds to TRBD1 (6 bases). The V gene's germline CDR1 is ENHRY and CDR2 SYGVKD. V was trimmed by 4 bases and J by 3 bases, leaving 14 bases between them. This CDR3 has 15 residues. DNA of the CDR3: TGTGCCATCAGTGGGGGGCAGGCCGGAACAGATACGCAGTATTTT. Translation gives CAISGGQAGTDTQYF.

This chain links TRBV6-5 with TRBJ2-3; D unclear. The CDR3 extends over 13 amino acids. Per germline, CDR1 MNHEY and CDR2 SVGAGI. Trimming removed 7 bases from V and 0 bases from J, with 8 bases in between. The CDR3 sequence: CASTSSSTDTQYF. The CDR3 region has the DNA TGTGCCAGCACCAGTAGCAGCACAGATACGCAGTATTTT.

The rearrangement uses TRBV19 and TRBJ1-1; TRBD1 matches at 8 bases. Germline lookup yields CDR1 LNHDA and CDR2 SQIVND (reference sequence). J lost 1 base, V lost 6 bases, and 4 bases had no gene match. This CDR3 spans 14 amino acids. The CDR3 sequence: CASRGQDSNTEAFF. Here the CDR3 DNA reads TGTGCCAGTAGGGGACAGGATTCGAACACTGAAGCTTTCTTT. Supplemented by reference TRBV19 and TRBJ1-1, the full variable domain reads DGGITQSPKYLFRKEGQNVTLSCEQNLNHDAMYWYRQDPGQGLRLIYYSQIVNDFQKGDIAEGYSVSREKKESFPLTVTSAQKNPTAFYLCASRGQDSNTEAFFGQGTRLTVV.

The chain has TRBV28 and TRBJ2-7, with D perhaps TRBD1 (6 bases). CDR3 length: 14 residues. Trimming stripped 3 bases from V and 2 bases from J, with 11 bases between. Germline V gene lookup returns CDR1 MDHEN and CDR2 SYDVKM. The CDR3 spells CASSFMDSTYEQYF. The DNA of the CDR3 is TGTGCCAGCAGTTTCATGGACAGTACCTACGAGCAGTACTTC.

V and J are TRBV6-6 and TRBJ2-2; D ambiguous. Trimming left V 2 bases short and J 1 base short, with 5 bases between. The length of the CDR3 is 14 residues. The germline V gene has CDR1 MNHNY and CDR2 SVGAGI (reference sequence). The CDR3 sequence is CASSYNRNTGELFF. The DNA of the CDR3 is TGTGCCAGCAGTTACAACAGGAACACCGGGGAGCTGTTTTTT.

The chain joins TRBV18 to TRBJ2-3; TRBD2 matches at 8 bases. The trim removed 4 bases at V and 5 bases at J, leaving 8 bases unmatched. Germline values: CDR1 KGHSH, CDR2 LQKENI. The CDR3 consists of 15 residues. DNA for the CDR3: TGTGCCAGCTCACTACTAGCGGAGCCGGGAGATACGCAGTATTTT. Its protein is CASSLLAEPGDTQYF. Using reference TRBV18 and TRBJ2-3 for the parts outside the CDR3, the full variable domain is NAGVMQNPRHLVRRRGQEARLRCSPMKGHSHVYWYRQLPEEGLKFMVYLQKENIIDESGMPKERFSAEFPKEGPSILRIQQVVRGDSAAYFCASSLLAEPGDTQYFGPGTRLTVL.